The clone carrying this T cell receptor (beta chain) was counted a single time. As yet, its antigen is unknown. These data belong to a study of cytomegalovirus exposure and HLA in healthy donors. Study results and limitations: A later analysis associated 15,000 or so TCR beta sequences with HLA alleles at a 0.05 false discovery rate.

Germline values: CDR1 SEHNR, CDR2 FQNEAQ (reference sequence). This CDR3 spans 15 amino acids. Unmatched junction bases numbered 4, after V lost 0 bases and J lost 2 bases. The PCR used 60 Vbeta and 13 Jbeta primers. This table comes from immunoSEQ multiplex PCR, and its TCRdb copy is limited to in-frame clones, with some not included. The table has 150,000 to 200,000 clones, about four fifths seen once. This TCR derives from a man between 18 and 29 years old in good health and CMV-seronegative. Source material: PBMCs. The chain links TRBV7-9 to TRBJ2-7; 7 bases match TRBD2. CDR3 residues: CASSLAAGLAYEQYF. CDR3 DNA: TGTGCCAGCAGCTTAGCAGCGGGGCTAGCCTACGAGCAGTACTTC.